This T cell receptor (beta chain) comes out of a study of vaccination and CD4 T cells after COVID-19. Study details: Spike peptides, overlapping and drawn from SARS-CoV-2, HCoV-NL63, HCoV-OC43 and HCoV-229E, were used to stimulate cells.

About this clonotype: Its matching antigen is unknown.

V shed 5 bases and J shed 7 bases, with 18 bases lying between them. The CDR3 runs to 16 residues. Per the germline V gene, CDR1 is MGHRA and CDR2 is YSYEKL. The treatment is: approximately nine-day PBMC culture with coronavirus spike peptide pools or control peptides (ViraFEST assay). The Oncomine TCR Beta short-read assay was applied to DNA of cultured CD4+ T cells. CD4+ T cells were cultured, and genomic DNA was extracted from them. TCRdb reprocessed the PCR reads via MiXCR and lists one record per CDR3 protein. The repertoire holds some 14,000 distinct CDR3 sequences, over 20% seen once, with approximately 16% in the top ten.

V gene TRBV4-1 combines with J gene TRBJ1-6; perhaps TRBD1 as D (5 bases). The source material was cultured CD4+ T cells from blood. The source is a human donor with COVID-19. The CDR3 nucleotides read TGCGCCAGCAGCGACCACGCCGGGACGCCCAATTCACCCCTCCACTTT. Translating gives CASSDHAGTPNSPLHF.